One sample yielded the 21 T cell receptor beta chains listed below, sequenced in a study of CXCR3-negative and CXCR3-positive naive CD8 T cells. The libraries of TRB cDNA were prepared using 5' RACE with UMI labels. TCRdb re-called the 5' RACE reads, yielding one record per CDR3 amino acid sequence without DNA. The table lists 100,000 to 150,000 distinct CDR3 sequences. Sequencing was carried out using naive CXCR3- CD8+ T cells from blood. Subset reported: CD45RO-CCR7+CD27+CD95- naive CD8+ T cells lacking CXCR3 (TNR3-). Receptors were obtained from a human donor in good health. Some clones in this sample may be carry-over from other donors' samples.

This chain links TRBV20-1 with TRBJ1-1. Per the germline V gene, CDR1 is DFQATT and CDR2 is SNEGSKA (reference sequence). This CDR3 is 14 amino acids long. The CDR3 loop reads CSAREIPSNTEAFF.

V gene TRBV12-3 or TRBV12-4 combines with J gene TRBJ2-1. There are 13 residues in the CDR3. The CDR3 is CASSLSRWNEQFF.

The chain employs TRBV6-5 and TRBJ1-1; with no DNA, the TCRdb D assignment of TRBD1 cannot be verified. CDR1 and CDR2 (germline): MNHEY, SVGAGI. This CDR3 region has 16 residues. CDR3 sequence: CASSYLSTGLSTEAFF.

The chain is built from TRBV7-9 and TRBJ2-1; TCRdb's assignment of TRBD2 cannot be checked, as there is no DNA. The CDR3 contains 14 residues. Germline values: CDR1 SEHNR, CDR2 FQNEAQ (reference sequence). The CDR3 loop reads CASSVTSGHNEQFF.

This sequence joins TRBV29-1 and TRBJ2-2. The CDR3 loop spans 12 amino acids. CDR1 and CDR2 from the germline V gene are SQVTM and ANQGSEA. This CDR3 is CSVVANTGELFF.

The chain couples TRBV13 to TRBJ2-2; the D call from TCRdb, TRBD2, cannot be confirmed without DNA. The CDR3 is made up of 16 amino acids. Germline V gives CDR1 PRHDT, CDR2 FYEKMQ (reference sequence). The CDR3 spells CASSYSRGPNSGELFF. The variable domain in full, completed from reference TRBV13 and TRBJ2-2, reads AAGVIQSPRHLIKEKRETATLKCYPIPRHDTVYWYQQGPGQDPQFLISFYEKMQSDKGSIPDRFSAQQFSDYHSELNMSSLELGDSALYFCASSYSRGPNSGELFFGEGSRLTVL.

The V and J genes are TRBV7-9 and TRBJ2-7; the TCRdb call, TRBD1, lacks DNA for checking. The CDR3 has 12 amino acids. Looked up from germline, CDR1 is SEHNR and CDR2 is FQNEAQ (reference sequence). CDR3 region: CASSPTGGEQYF.

The chain combines TRBV12-3 or TRBV12-4 with TRBJ2-7. The CDR3 is 15 residues long. The CDR3 protein is CASSSRHISFYEQYF.

The rearrangement links TRBV4-3 to TRBJ2-7; without DNA, the TCRdb call of TRBD1 cannot be checked. CDR1 LGHNA and CDR2 YSLEER come from the germline V gene. The CDR3 is made up of 14 amino acids. The CDR3 here is CASSQRDRGYEQYF.

This sequence joins TRBV7-3 and TRBJ2-5; TCRdb names TRBD1, which stays unverified in the absence of DNA. Germline V lookup: CDR1 SGHTA, CDR2 FQGTGA. This CDR3 comprises 13 residues. This CDR3 reads CASSEQGVETQYF.

The chain has TRBV5-1 and TRBJ2-7; checking the TCRdb D call of TRBD2 is not possible without DNA. The CDR3 length is 14 residues. Germline assignment: CDR1 SGHRS and CDR2 YFSETQ. The CDR3: CASSPRASSYEQYF.

The genes are TRBV11-2 and TRBJ2-1; the TCRdb D gene call, TRBD2, has no DNA to confirm it. CDR1 and CDR2 (germline): SGHAT, FQNNGV. The CDR3 is 17 amino acids. CDR3 protein: CASSLVGSGDSYNEQFF.

The chain is built from TRBV7-9 and TRBJ1-2; the D call from TCRdb, TRBD1, cannot be confirmed without DNA. The CDR3 is made up of 15 amino acids. Per the germline V gene, CDR1 is SEHNR and CDR2 is FQNEAQ (reference sequence). CDR3 region: CASSLAGELYYGYTF.

The chain links TRBV5-5 to TRBJ2-5; absent DNA, TCRdb's TRBD1 call cannot be checked. The CDR3 has 15 residues. Germline-derived CDR1 and CDR2 are SGHKS and YYEKEE (reference sequence). The CDR3: CASSYLQGGWETQYF.

The J gene is TRBJ2-2, the V gene TRBV12-3 or TRBV12-4; the D call from TCRdb, TRBD1, cannot be confirmed without DNA. This CDR3 spans 16 amino acids. CDR3 sequence: CASSFGAIGYTGELFF.

The chain employs TRBV4-2 and TRBJ2-1; the D call from TCRdb, TRBD2, cannot be confirmed without DNA. This CDR3 has 16 amino acids. Germline V gene data show CDR1 as LGHNA and CDR2 as YNFKEQ. CDR3 protein: CASSTEAHPTYNEQFF.

The rearrangement links TRBV7-9 to TRBJ2-3. The CDR3 has 14 amino acids. CDR1 and CDR2 (germline): SEHNR, FQNEAQ (reference sequence). The CDR3 sequence: CASSSTRDRDTQYF.

This rearrangement joins TRBV9 to TRBJ2-1; TCRdb picks TRBD2, but there is no DNA to check that call. CDR1 is SGDLS and CDR2 is YYNGEE in the germline V gene. The CDR3 extends over 13 amino acids. The CDR3 protein is CASSEGDYNEQFF.

This chain connects TRBV10-1 to TRBJ2-2. The CDR3 is 14 amino acids. Germline CDR1 is WNHNN and CDR2 is SYGVQD (reference sequence). The CDR3 protein is CASRVPPNTGELFF.

The chain links TRBV7-8 to TRBJ2-1; TCRdb gives TRBD1 as the D gene, but with no DNA this cannot be confirmed. The length of the CDR3 is 14 residues. The germline gives CDR1 SGHVS, CDR2 FQNEAQ. Here the CDR3 reads CASSPPGSYNEQFF.

This chain uses TRBV4-1 with TRBJ1-5; the D gene TCRdb calls, TRBD1, cannot be checked with no DNA. The CDR3 contains 17 residues. Germline CDR1 and CDR2: MGHRA and YSYEKL. The CDR3: CASSQETGGAGNQPQHF.